Listed below are T cell receptor beta chains from one sample, sequenced in a study of shared clonotypes between healthy human individuals. Here immunoSEQ multiplex PCR was the method, and the copy in TCRdb shows in-frame clones only, minus some. Among about 2 million clones, roughly 95% were seen once, and the ten largest hold 0.13%. Sequenced: naive CD4+ T cells sorted from blood. The receptors shown here come from a man younger than 30 in good health. Both conserved end residues are part of each CDR3. The D gene is left open where the match is weak. Clone size is not always given. Where it is, it says once, few, many or a class for expanded clones.

>TRBJ1-1|TRBV29-1|TRBD1|NA
CSVGQLNTEAFF
TGCAGCGTGGGACAGCTGAACACTGAAGCTTTCTTT
>TRBJ1-6|TRBV7-2|TRBD1|NA
CASSLGQGGNSPLHF
TGTGCCAGCAGCTTAGGTCAGGGGGGTAATTCACCCCTCCACTTT
>TRBJ2-5|TRBV4-1|NA|NA
CASSPQRLGEETQYF
TGCGCCAGCAGCCCTCAACGACTAGGGGAAGAGACCCAGTACTTC
>TRBJ2-3|TRBV6-5|TRBD1|NA
CASSYGTGADTQYF
TGTGCCAGCAGTTACGGAACAGGGGCAGATACGCAGTATTTT
>TRBJ1-4|TRBV6-1|NA|NA
CASSEGVIEKLFF
TGTGCCAGCAGTGAGGGGGTAATTGAAAAACTGTTTTTT
>TRBJ1-2|TRBV5-6|NA|NA
CASSPPGHQANYGYTF
TGTGCCAGCAGCCCGCCGGGACACCAAGCGAACTATGGCTACACCTTC
>TRBJ1-4|TRBV5-3|NA|NA
CARSSVMDRGLGPTNEKLFF
TGTGCCAGAAGCTCGGTGATGGACAGAGGATTGGGCCCAACTAATGAAAAACTGTTTTTT
>TRBJ1-1|TRBV7-8|NA|NA
CASSLASLGVRTEAFF
TGTGCCAGCAGCTTAGCGTCTCTTGGGGTTCGGACTGAAGCTTTCTTT
>TRBJ1-2|TRBV10-3|NA|NA
CATRAGEDYGYTF
TGTGCCACCCGGGCAGGGGAAGACTATGGCTACACCTTC
>TRBJ2-7|TRBV30|NA|once
CAWSQGEPYEQYF
TGTGCCTGGAGTCAAGGGGAACCGTACGAGCAGTACTTC
>TRBJ2-7|TRBV2|TRBD1|NA
CASKTRQGGEQYF
TGTGCCAGCAAAACGCGACAGGGCGGCGAGCAGTACTTC
>TRBJ2-7|TRBV19|TRBD1|NA
CASGTGSYEQYF
TGTGCCAGCGGGACAGGGTCCTACGAGCAGTACTTC
>TRBJ1-6|TRBV5-4|TRBD1|NA
CASAGQGNNSPLHF
TGTGCCAGCGCGGGACAGGGGAATAATTCACCCCTCCACTTT
>TRBJ1-1|TRBV6-6|NA|once
CASSYWAENTEAFF
TGTGCCAGCAGTTACTGGGCGGAAAACACTGAAGCTTTCTTT
>TRBJ2-3|TRBV2|NA|NA
CASSVEQGRDTQYF
TGTGCCAGCAGTGTAGAGCAGGGGCGAGATACGCAGTATTTT
>TRBJ2-7|TRBV21-1|NA|NA
CASSSAGGREQYF
TGTGCCAGCAGCAGTGCGGGAGGTAGGGAGCAGTACTTC
>TRBJ2-3|TRBV18|TRBD2|NA
CASRASGSMTDTQYF
TGTGCCAGCAGAGCTAGCGGGAGTATGACAGATACGCAGTATTTT
>TRBJ2-7|TRBV27|TRBD2|NA
CASRLAAGPYEQYF
TGTGCCAGCAGGCTAGCGGCGGGTCCCTACGAGCAGTACTTC
>TRBJ2-2|TRBV9|NA|NA
CASRSPASRELFF
TGTGCCAGCAGATCCCCGGCCTCCCGGGAGCTGTTTTTT
>TRBJ2-1|TRBV28|NA|NA
CATGRRGSSDSYNEQFF
TGTGCCACAGGGAGAAGGGGCTCTTCGGACTCCTACAATGAGCAGTTCTTC
>TRBJ1-5|TRBV7-2|TRBD1|NA
CASSFLTGVNQPQHF
TGTGCCAGCAGCTTTCTGACAGGGGTTAATCAGCCCCAGCATTTT
>TRBJ2-3|TRBV5-8|NA|NA
CASSLRGTDTQYF
TGTGCCAGCAGCCTGCGCGGAACAGATACGCAGTATTTT
>TRBJ1-1|TRBV10-1|NA|NA
CASRDKEQVNTEAFF
TGCGCCAGCAGAGACAAGGAACAGGTGAACACTGAAGCTTTCTTT
>TRBJ1-1|TRBV18|NA|NA
CASSPPSLGTEAFF
TGTGCCAGCTCACCCCCGAGTCTTGGCACTGAAGCTTTCTTT
>TRBJ1-1|TRBV4-1|NA|NA
CASSQDVTALRNTEAFF
TGCGCCAGCAGCCAAGATGTTACGGCCTTAAGGAACACTGAAGCTTTCTTT
>TRBJ2-2|TRBV12-5|NA|NA
CASPDHFGDTGELFF
TGTGCTAGTCCTGATCACTTCGGGGACACCGGGGAGCTGTTTTTT
>TRBJ2-7|TRBV18|TRBD2|NA
CASSPTSGGTYEQYF
TGTGCCAGCTCACCGACTAGCGGGGGGACTTACGAGCAGTACTTC
>TRBJ2-5|TRBV18|NA|NA
CASSPPTGQETQYF
TGTGCCAGCTCACCACCTACAGGGCAAGAGACCCAGTACTTC
>TRBJ2-3|TRBV7-2|NA|NA
CASSLMPGPSTDTQYF
TGTGCCAGCAGCTTGATGCCGGGACCCAGCACAGATACGCAGTATTTT
>TRBJ2-7|TRBV2|NA|NA
CASIRGSYSYEQYF
TGTGCCAGCATCAGGGGCTCCTACTCCTACGAGCAGTACTTC
>TRBJ1-2|TRBV5-1|NA|NA
CASSPRQAGSGYTF
TGCGCCAGCAGTCCCCGGCAGGCCGGCTCTGGCTACACCTTC
>TRBJ1-2|TRBV4-1|NA|NA
CASSQGQGTNYGYTF
TGCGCCAGCAGCCAAGGGCAGGGGACTAACTATGGCTACACCTTC
>TRBJ2-5|TRBV10-3|NA|NA
CAISASEETQYF
TGTGCCATCAGTGCGTCGGAAGAGACCCAGTACTTC
>TRBJ1-4|TRBV9|NA|NA
CASAGSTNEKLFF
TGTGCCAGCGCGGGGTCAACTAATGAAAAACTGTTTTTT
>TRBJ2-7|TRBV2|TRBD2|NA
CASSTSGGSYEQYF
TGTGCCAGCAGCACTAGCGGGGGTTCCTACGAGCAGTACTTC
>TRBJ2-1|TRBV20-1|NA|NA
CSVDRGWQFF
TGCAGTGTCGACCGGGGCTGGCAGTTCTTC
>TRBJ2-7|TRBV28|TRBD1|NA
CASGGTGRDVYEQYF
TGTGCCAGCGGAGGGACAGGGAGGGATGTTTACGAGCAGTACTTC
>TRBJ2-5|TRBV18|NA|once
CASSPPILRPGETQYF
TGTGCCAGCTCACCACCTATTTTACGGCCTGGAGAGACCCAGTACTTC
>TRBJ1-6|TRBV30|TRBD1|few
CAWVGTGRNSPLHF
TGTGCCTGGGTAGGGACAGGGCGCAATTCACCCCTCCACTTT
>TRBJ2-7|TRBV27|NA|NA
CASSSGDRHEQYF
TGTGCCAGCAGTTCTGGGGATAGGCACGAGCAGTACTTC
>TRBJ2-7|TRBV5-1|TRBD1|NA
CASSPTAGGYEQYF
TGCGCCAGCAGCCCCACGGCAGGGGGCTACGAGCAGTACTTC
>TRBJ2-1|TRBV25-1|TRBD1|NA
CASSERQGEGNEQFF
TGTGCCAGCAGTGAAAGACAGGGTGAAGGCAATGAGCAGTTCTTC
>TRBJ1-4|TRBV4-1|NA|NA
CASSRQVHGASTNEKLFF
TGCGCCAGCAGCCGACAGGTGCATGGGGCCTCGACTAATGAAAAACTGTTTTTT
>TRBJ1-2|TRBV5-5|NA|NA
CASSLVEGSYGYTF
TGTGCCAGCAGCTTGGTGGAGGGGAGCTATGGCTACACCTTC
>TRBJ1-1|TRBV11-2|TRBD1|once
CASSLTGALGAEAFF
TGTGCCAGCAGCCTGACAGGGGCTTTAGGGGCTGAAGCTTTCTTT
>TRBJ2-1|TRBV19|TRBD2|NA
CASSFLAGGLYNEQFF
TGTGCCAGTAGTTTCCTAGCGGGGGGGTTATACAATGAGCAGTTCTTC
>TRBJ1-1|TRBV29-1|TRBD1|once
CSVEKNRGHTEAFF
TGCAGCGTTGAAAAGAACAGGGGACACACTGAAGCTTTCTTT
>TRBJ2-5|TRBV28|TRBD2|NA
CASSSSGGPRETQYF
TGTGCCAGCAGCTCTAGCGGGGGGCCCCGAGAGACCCAGTACTTC
>TRBJ2-7|TRBV5-1|NA|NA
CASSLASAGAVYEQYF
TGCGCCAGCAGCTTGGCCTCTGCAGGGGCCGTCTACGAGCAGTACTTC
>TRBJ2-1|TRBV5-4|TRBD2|NA
CASSRGLAFSSYNEQFF
TGTGCCAGCAGCAGGGGACTAGCGTTCAGTTCCTACAATGAGCAGTTCTTC
>TRBJ1-6|TRBV21-1|NA|NA
CASSNPRGAWCNSPLHF
TGTGCCAGCAGCAATCCGAGGGGGGCCTGGTGTAATTCACCCCTCCACTTT
>TRBJ2-5|TRBV5-4|NA|NA
CASSLGGATEETQYF
TGTGCCAGCAGCTTGGGGGGAGCTACTGAGGAGACCCAGTACTTC
>TRBJ2-2|TRBV6-1|NA|NA
CASTQRGTNTGELFF
TGTGCCAGCACTCAAAGAGGGACAAACACCGGGGAGCTGTTTTTT
>TRBJ1-2|TRBV6-1|TRBD1|once
CASSEGDRNYGYTF
TGTGCCAGCAGTGAAGGGGACAGGAACTATGGCTACACCTTC
>TRBJ1-5|TRBV7-2|NA|NA
CASSLVWGQGTGPQHF
TGTGCCAGCAGCTTAGTTTGGGGTCAGGGAACCGGACCCCAGCATTTT
>TRBJ2-7|TRBV10-3|NA|NA
CAISESVTISYEQYF
TGTGCCATCAGTGAGTCGGTGACAATATCCTACGAGCAGTACTTC